This T cell receptor beta chain originates from a study of T cell repertoires in cytomegalovirus infection. About the research overall: Shared public TCR beta signatures pointed to both CMV infection and a matching HLA type.

This clonotype appeared a few times. Its matching antigen is unknown. General observations from the study: HLA-C-restricted CMV clonotypes gave the most frequent clonotype in two of eight donors.

TCRdb reprocessed the reads via MiXCR and lists one record per CDR3 protein. The sample has over 150,000 distinct CDR3 sequences, roughly 15% seen once. This TCR came from a human donor in good health (CMV status not recorded). Some clones in this sample may be carry-over from other donors' samples. Sequencing input: CD8+ T cells from PBMCs.

For the CDR3, the DNA is TGTGCCTGGAGTGTACCGGTTACCATATCCCCCAACTATGGCTACACCTTC. Translated: CAWSVPVTISPNYGYTF. The J gene is TRBJ1-2, the V gene TRBV30; D call uncertain. The CDR3 runs 17 residues. V was clipped by 0 bases and J by 2 bases, with 19 bases between them. Looked up from germline, CDR1 is GTSNPN and CDR2 is SVGIG (reference sequence).